This T cell receptor beta chain was recovered during a study of blood T cell repertoires in COVID-19 (dated by TCRdb to 2019 to 2021). Background on the whole study: Collaborator samples came from the United States, Italy and Spain and covered acute and convalescent phases of COVID-19. The prospective study material was composed of cDNA or gDNA derived from T cells, B-cell-depleted T cells, or PBMCs. Subjects who had been exposed to COVID-19, were actively infected with it, or had recovered from it provided the deeply sampled blood TCRbeta repertoires that made up the dataset. The repertoires were released in a freely available public database meant as a resource for research on the immune response to SARS-CoV-2. Samples came from the ongoing ImmuneRACE study (first 160 participants) plus 1,254 subjects from 6 global collaborators. Sample metadata almost always included a de-identified subject ID, COVID-19 status, age in years and sex. Where available, HLA class I and class II types were taken from metadata supplied by the sample provider and were not determined by assay-based typing.

The paper's findings and limits, for the study overall: How much clinical and demographic metadata was included differed by source and by participant, and the metadata was provided uncurated.

Comment on this clone: This receptor's antigen is unknown. No base-level quality is on record; no much larger clone is a single base apart.

From the cysteine up to the phenylalanine, the CDR3 has a length of 11 residues. Of the read, only the CDR3 DNA is kept; its 33 bases are in frame from base 1. Reading the germline V gene (reference sequence) gives CDR1 DFQATT and CDR2 SNEGSKA. Germline trimming: 5 bases from V, 9 bases from J; junction bases outside gene matches: 5. Collaborating institutions collected whole blood in K2EDTA tubes following their own protocols. For TCRbeta analysis, collaborators shipped samples in one of three forms: frozen whole blood, isolated PBMCs, or DNA extracted from either of those sample types. TCRbeta CDR3 regions were amplified from genomic DNA by means of the immunoSEQ Assay, a bias-controlled multiplex PCR. As for the authors' bioinformatics: Nucleated cell counts per sample were estimated from amplification of reference gene primers within the assay. To quantify the absolute abundance of each unique TCRbeta CDR3 rearrangement, sequence reads were collapsed and filtered. For each sample, productive Simpson clonality was calculated as the square root of Simpson's diversity index across productive rearrangements. TCRdb carries this immuneACCESS record with in-frame sequences only. Its versions omit some clonotypes, under half of them owing to an unresolved V gene in the studies checked, with the rest unexplained. Clone size and V and J calls were adopted from that table, with D and trimming inferred from the DNA. The sample table contains 200,000 to 250,000 clones; only one count was recorded for 80% to 90% of them. The biggest ten clones account for about 2.2% of the sample.

Sequenced material: peripheral blood. This TCR came from a woman aged 50 to 65 with acute or convalescent COVID-19. This chain joins TRBV20-1 to TRBJ2-5, with TRBD2 matching 8 junction bases. CDR3 sequence: CSALLGRAQYF. The DNA reads TGCAGTGCTCTTCTCGGGAGGGCCCAGTACTTC.